This T cell receptor beta chain appears in the sequencing data of a study of CD8 T cells in ankylosing spondylitis. This clonotype was detected many times. Its antigen is currently unknown. V was pared by 1 base and J by 0 bases, with 10 bases between. This CDR3 has 16 residues. Study results and caveats: What appeared characteristic of ankylosing spondylitis blood was a TCR beta motif of 7 or 8 highly homologous variants.

Making use of molecular barcodes, quantitative 5'-RACE generated TCR beta libraries. TCRdb reprocessed the 5' RACE reads with MiXCR, giving one entry per CDR3 protein. In the table there are about 340,000 distinct CDR3 sequences, approximately 8% of which are singletons. The V and J genes are TRBV12-3 or TRBV12-4 and TRBJ1-5; unclear D gene. The source material was blood, either unsorted or a sorted T cell fraction (not recorded which). This sequence was found in a male donor with ankylosing spondylitis. The CDR3 nucleotides are TGTGCCAGCAGTTTAGGGTTGAGGTATAGCAATCAGCCCCAGCATTTT. Protein product: CASSLGLRYSNQPQHF.